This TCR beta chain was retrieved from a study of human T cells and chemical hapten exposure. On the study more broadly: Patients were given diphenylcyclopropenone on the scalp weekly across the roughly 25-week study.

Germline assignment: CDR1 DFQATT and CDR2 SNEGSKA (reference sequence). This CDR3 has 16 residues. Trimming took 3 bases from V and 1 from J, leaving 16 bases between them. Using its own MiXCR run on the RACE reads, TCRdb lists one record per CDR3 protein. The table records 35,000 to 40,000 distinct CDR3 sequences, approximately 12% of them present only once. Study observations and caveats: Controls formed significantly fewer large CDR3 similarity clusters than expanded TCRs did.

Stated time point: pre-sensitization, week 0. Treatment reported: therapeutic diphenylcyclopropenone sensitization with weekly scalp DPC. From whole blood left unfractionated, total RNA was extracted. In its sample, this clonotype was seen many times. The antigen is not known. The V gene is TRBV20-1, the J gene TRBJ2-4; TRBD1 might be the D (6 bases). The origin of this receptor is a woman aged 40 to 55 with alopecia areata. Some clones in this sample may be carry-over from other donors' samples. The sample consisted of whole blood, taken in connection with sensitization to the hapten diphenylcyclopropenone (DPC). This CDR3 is CSARGAAVLAKNIQYF. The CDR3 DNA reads TGCAGTGCTAGGGGGGCAGCGGTACTGGCCAAAAACATTCAGTACTTC.